Included here is one T cell receptor beta chain sequence, with context. Its antigen has not been determined. No per-base quality is available; no much larger clone lies one base away. The germline V gene gives CDR1 as SQVTM and CDR2 as ANQGSEA. The germline V end is reduced by 7 bases and the J end by 2 bases; junction bases left unmatched: 10. The CDR3 contains 15 residues, cysteine and phenylalanine counted. The only DNA kept is the CDR3, 45 bases in frame from the first base. Each donor gave one peripheral blood draw, averaging approximately 110 mL, which was collected into heparinised tubes. Using a panel that included CD45RO, CCR7, CD25, CD127, CD95 and CD27, naive, central memory, regulatory and stem cell-like memory CD4+ T cells were sorted on a BD FACSAria II. Every sorted population had a purity above 95%. PBMCs were isolated immediately by Lymphoprep density gradient centrifugation and stained directly without culture. To minimize batch effects, samples were stained and sorted in pairs, one healthy donor with one patient per experiment.

These data belong to a study of beta chain features in type 1 diabetes (dated by TCRdb to the late 2010s). For the wider study: No differences in mean age, gender distribution, total cell number or subset yield were found between patients and healthy donors. A total of 90 million to 120 million sorted cells were examined across all samples, and a strong correlation was observed between cell number per subset and RNA yield. The study compared the TCRB repertoires of sorted circulating CD4+ T cell subsets in recently diagnosed type 1 diabetes patients with those in matched healthy donors. Whereas all 30 or so donors provided naive and central memory subsets, regulatory and stem cell-like memory subsets were isolated from just 8 patients and roughly 8 healthy donors. Points the paper makes about the study in general: Naive, central memory and regulatory TCRB repertoires appeared more similar among patients than among healthy donors. PCR may preferentially amplify shorter templates, but because patient and control samples were amplified and corrected together, any resulting skew would affect both groups equally. Because cDNA was sequenced instead of genomic DNA, highly expressing activated cells could be over-represented, though the groups showed no difference in activation or CD3 levels. Only small numbers of individuals were included in the HLA sub-analyses, which left unresolved whether HLA type had any influence on TCRB rearrangement. At VDJ recombination sites, patients with type 1 diabetes made fewer insertions and deleted more nucleotides, a pattern implying thymic rearrangement abnormalities. In all four CD4+ subsets, TCRB CDR3 length was moderately but significantly shorter in type 1 diabetes patients.

The entire amount of isolated RNA was reverse transcribed using the High Capacity cDNA Reverse Transcription Kit, so the sequenced TCRB transcripts were expressed ones. Deep immunoSEQ sequencing was performed on naive, central memory and regulatory T cell samples, with an average of roughly 3.3 million total reads per sample. After sorted cells were lysed in RLT buffer, RNA was extracted with DNase-treated RNeasy Micro or Mini kits, with the choice depending on cell number. To prevent cross-contamination, every cell subset was processed on its own, while patient and healthy donor samples were processed together. TCRB sequences were amplified from cDNA with the immunoSEQ multiplex PCR, producing 87-bp fragments spanning the CDR3 region. The amplicons were sequenced using the Illumina HiSeq platform. Under the source paper's analysis protocol: PCR bias was corrected computationally using synthetic template baselines, and reads within Hamming distance 2 were collapsed, with unmergeable singletons discarded. Reads were aligned against IMGT so that V, D and J genes, CDR3 length and insertions or deletions at six rearrangement sites could be assigned. Within each subset, clonotype counts were normalized to sorted cell number, after which true diversity and Gini coefficients were computed with the tcR R package. The overlap coefficient, calculated on TCRB nucleotide sequences, was used to quantify repertoire sharing. As a proxy for the pre-selection repertoire, out-of-frame TCRB sequences from naive cells were analyzed. The table comes from immuneACCESS by way of TCRdb, which keeps in-frame sequences with V and J called. Part of the clones is missing from these tables; in studies checked, under half for an unresolved V gene and the rest for unknown reasons. V and J calls and clone size are those listed in that table; D and trimming were worked out from the DNA. The table for this sample lists about 700,000 clones; around 15% of them were counted only once. The biggest ten clones account for less than 0.025% of the sample.

This sequence originates from a young man with type 1 diabetes. Sequencing was performed on naive CD4+ T cells from blood. Sample cell subset or site, as interpreted from the label and publication: true naive CD4+ T cells. The V and J genes are TRBV29-1 and TRBJ2-3; a stretch of 9 junction bases matches TRBD1. The nucleotide sequence is given as TGCAGCGGTGGACGGACAGGGGCCAACACAGATACGCAGTATTTT. Its translation reads: CSGGRTGANTDTQYF.